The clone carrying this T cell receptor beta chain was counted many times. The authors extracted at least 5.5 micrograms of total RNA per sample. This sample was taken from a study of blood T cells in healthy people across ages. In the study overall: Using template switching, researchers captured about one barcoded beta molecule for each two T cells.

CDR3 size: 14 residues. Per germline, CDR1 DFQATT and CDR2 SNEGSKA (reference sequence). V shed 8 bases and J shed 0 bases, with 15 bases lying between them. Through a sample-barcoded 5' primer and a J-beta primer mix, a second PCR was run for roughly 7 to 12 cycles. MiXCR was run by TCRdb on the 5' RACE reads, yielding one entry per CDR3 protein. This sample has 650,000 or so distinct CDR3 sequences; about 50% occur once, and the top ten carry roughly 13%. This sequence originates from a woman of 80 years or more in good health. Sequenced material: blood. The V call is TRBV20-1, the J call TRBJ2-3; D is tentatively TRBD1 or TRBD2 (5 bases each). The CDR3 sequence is CSSQFGASTDTQYF. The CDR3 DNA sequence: TGCAGTTCCCAGTTCGGGGCTAGCACAGATACGCAGTATTTT.